Included here is one T cell receptor (beta chain) sequence, with context. Its antigen is unidentified. This record belongs to a study of T cells in narcolepsy. CDR1 is SGHRS, CDR2 YFSETQ, per germline. V lost 5 bases to trimming and J lost 7 bases; unmatched junction nucleotides: 12. This CDR3 comprises 16 residues. Study-wide points: Same-patient CSF and blood CD4+ T cell clonotypes included HCRT-specific and TRIB2-specific autoreactive ones. Autoreactive clonotypes reportedly recurred in blood of same and different patients, not controls.

TCRdb keeps only in-frame clones here, not all; method: immunoSEQ multiplex PCR. The table lists 35,000 to 40,000 clones, about 85% of them singletons. The chain has TRBV5-1 and TRBJ2-2, with TRBD1 matching over 9 bases. The sequence was collected from a human donor with narcolepsy. Sequences were obtained from CD45RA- memory CD4+ T cells from PBMCs. The chain's CDR3 is CASSPLGDRAIGELFF. CDR3 bases: TGCGCCAGCAGTCCTCTCGGGGACAGGGCTATCGGGGAGCTGTTTTTT.